Below, 9 T cell receptor beta chains from the same sample are listed, as sequenced in a study of human T cells and chemical hapten exposure. Indicated time point: patch test 2, 6 weeks after DPC sensitization. Treatment noted: therapeutic diphenylcyclopropenone sensitization with weekly scalp DPC. TCRdb recomputed calls from the RACE reads with MiXCR, one row per CDR3 protein. The data hold more than 80,000 distinct CDR3 sequences, with less than 11% observed a single time. The material was whole blood, obtained in connection with sensitization to the hapten diphenylcyclopropenone (DPC). The origin of the receptors is a woman aged 45-65 years with alopecia areata. Some clones in this sample may be carry-over from other donors' samples.

The rearrangement joins TRBV25-1 to TRBJ1-1; 7 bases match TRBD1. V lost 6 bases, J lost 11 bases, and 6 bases stayed unmatched. This CDR3 comprises 11 residues. The germline gives CDR1 MGHDK, CDR2 SYGVNS. The CDR3 nucleotides are TGTGCCAGCAGAGAGACAGGGATGGCTTTCTTT. This gives the protein CASRETGMAFF.

This clonotype occurred a few times. The chain combines TRBV29-1 with TRBJ1-5; perhaps TRBD1 as D (5 bases). Germline loops: CDR1 SQVTM, CDR2 ANQGSEA. The V and J ends lost 7 bases and 7 bases respectively, with 14 bases between them. The CDR3 contains 12 residues. The chain's CDR3 is CSAVAGDQPQHF. CDR3 DNA: TGCAGCGCCGTCGCTGGGGACCAGCCCCAGCATTTT. Full variable domain (outside the CDR3, taken from reference TRBV29-1 and TRBJ1-5): SAVISQKPSRDICQRGTSLTIQCQVDSQVTMMFWYRQQPGQSLTLIATANQGSEATYESGFVIDKFPISRPNLTFSTLTVSNMSPEDSSIYLCSAVAGDQPQHFGDGTRLSIL.

This chain links TRBV18 with TRBJ2-7; D possibly matches TRBD1 or TRBD2 (5 bases each). CDR3 length: 14 residues. Germline V lookup: CDR1 KGHSH, CDR2 LQKENI. Trimming left V 3 bases short and J 4 bases short, with 13 bases between. In nucleotides, the CDR3 is TGTGCCAGCTCACCGGATGGGACGACTTACGAGCAGTACTTC. Encoded protein: CASSPDGTTYEQYF.

This clonotype came up many times. This chain uses TRBV29-1 with TRBJ2-2, with 7 bases aligning to TRBD1. J gave up 4 bases and V 7 bases, and 6 bases lay outside the gene matches. Germline CDR1 reads SQVTM; CDR2 reads ANQGSEA. This CDR3 has 13 residues. CDR3 region: CSAEQGSTGELFF. CDR3 bases: TGCAGCGCCGAACAGGGGTCCACCGGGGAGCTGTTTTTT.

The chain couples TRBV20-1 to TRBJ1-3, with D unclear. The CDR3 loop spans 15 amino acids. Germline assignment: CDR1 DFQATT and CDR2 SNEGSKA (reference sequence). V lost 3 bases to trimming and J lost 2 bases, with 14 bases between them. CDR3 region: CSARLAGFAGNTIYF. The CDR3 DNA reads as TGCAGTGCTAGGCTTGCGGGTTTTGCTGGAAACACCATATATTTT.

This clonotype was counted at least ten times. V is TRBV7-8 and J is TRBJ2-3, with D possibly TRBD2 on 6 matching bases. The CDR3 is made up of 16 amino acids. Trimming pared 0 bases from V and 4 bases from J, leaving 14 bases between. CDR1 is SGHVS, CDR2 FQNEAQ, per germline. The CDR3 bases are TGTGCCAGCAGCTTAGCTTCCGGGGGTAGGGCAGATACGCAGTATTTT. This sequence encodes CASSLASGGRADTQYF.

This chain joins TRBV11-2 and TRBJ1-2; no clear D. This CDR3 is 14 amino acids long. Germline-derived CDR1 and CDR2 are SGHAT and FQNNGV. Trimming stripped 0 bases from V and 8 bases from J, with 13 bases between. Written as DNA, the CDR3 is TGTGCCAGCAGCTTAGATATCAAGGCGATCGGCTACACCTTC. Its translation is CASSLDIKAIGYTF.

This clonotype was detected a few times. The rearrangement links TRBV6-6 to TRBJ2-3; 8 nucleotides align to TRBD2. This CDR3 region has 16 residues. V shed 2 bases and J 4 bases; nucleotides not matched to a gene: 8. Germline CDR1 and CDR2: MNHNY and SVGAGI (reference sequence). The CDR3 sequence: CASSYGTGGPSDTQYF. The CDR3 DNA sequence: TGTGCCAGCAGTTACGGGACGGGAGGGCCCTCAGATACGCAGTATTTT.

Many counts were recorded for this clonotype. The chain employs TRBV28 and TRBJ2-3; TRBD1 might be the D (5 bases). Germline-derived CDR1 and CDR2 are MDHEN and SYDVKM. Trimming left V 6 bases short and J 0 bases short, with 16 bases between. This CDR3 has 16 amino acids. The CDR3 spells CASSHRTLGSTDTQYF. The CDR3 nucleotides read TGTGCCAGCAGCCACCGGACACTGGGAAGCACAGATACGCAGTATTTT.